This TCR beta chain originates from a study of beta chain features in type 1 diabetes. Trimming stripped 2 bases from V and 6 bases from J, with 17 bases between. The germline gives CDR1 MGHDK, CDR2 SYGVNS. The CDR3 length is 17 residues. The isolated RNA, all of it, was reverse transcribed, so expressed TCRB transcripts were what got sequenced. Method: immunoSEQ multiplex PCR; TCRdb's copy keeps in-frame clones and lacks some. The data contain fewer than 650,000 clones, about 16% of them singletons. Sequencing input: naive CD4+ T cells from blood. The TCR was taken from a young man in good health. The chain employs TRBV25-1 and TRBJ1-6; D is ambiguous. The CDR3 loop is CASSEVGLGFANSPLHF. CDR3 DNA sequence: TGTGCCAGCAGTGAAGTCGGCTTGGGGTTCGCTAATTCACCCCTCCACTTT.